The clone carrying this TCR beta chain was detected ten times or more. The sample originates from a study of regulatory T cells in long-lasting Graves disease. V was shortened by 0 bases and J by 2 bases, with 10 bases between the two germline ends. Germline V gives CDR1 MNHEY, CDR2 SVGAGI. This CDR3 has 15 amino acids. The sample's time point: newly diagnosed GD, antithyroid drugs for less than 3 months. Isolated PBMC RNA provided the starting material for the TCR library. Arm-PCR of CDR3 regions and iRepertoire HTBI primers were the basis on which TCR beta libraries were built. Authors' data handling: From all samples, identification returned over 13 TRBJ and about 60 TRBV segments. TCRdb analysed the multiplex PCR reads with MiXCR anew, one entry per CDR3 protein. What appears here as the V and J calls and clone size reflects TCRdb's work, not the paper's. The sample lists about 430,000 distinct CDR3 sequences; 15% were seen once.

The same data also contributed to another study, on T cells in Graves' hyperthyroidism and ophthalmopathy. That source reports: Separating ophthalmopathy from stable hyperthyroidism was achieved by a 13 V-J model.

The source is a woman in her thirties or forties with Graves disease. The input for sequencing was peripheral blood mononuclear cells (PBMCs), taken at new diagnosis, from a patient treated with antithyroid drugs. The chain recombines TRBV6-5 with TRBJ2-5; D is possibly TRBD2 (6 bases). The CDR3 coding sequence is TGTGCCAGCAGTTACTCGAGTAGCGGTCAAGAGACCCAGTACTTC. Protein product: CASSYSSSGQETQYF.